This is a list of T cell receptor beta chains from one sample in a study of T-cell reconstitution after alpha-beta-depleted transplantation in children. TCRdb called the PCR reads again in MiXCR, with one record for every CDR3 protein. The repertoire has 400,000 to 500,000 distinct CDR3 sequences, 11% of them found once; the top ten carry roughly 5.1%. The sequencing used PBMCs from the stem cell graft donor, collected from the stem cell graft. These receptors were obtained from a human donor who donated a stem cell graft to a child with acute myeloid leukemia. Both conserved end residues are part of each CDR3. The D gene is left open where the match is weak. Size tells how often a clone was seen (once, few, many) or the class of an expanded clone, and some rows leave it out.

J gene,clone size,V gene,D gene,CDR3 protein,CDR3 DNA
TRBJ1-4,few,TRBV5-6,-,CASRHRVLDEKLFF,TGTGCCAGCAGACACAGGGTTCTTGATGAAAAACTGTTTTTT
TRBJ1-1,-,TRBV6-2/TRBV6-3,-,CASSHYRNTEAFF,TGTGCCAGCAGTCACTACAGGAACACTGAAGCTTTCTTC
TRBJ2-7,-,TRBV27,TRBD2,CASSPRTSGTSYEQYF,TGTGCCAGCAGCCCTCGGACTAGCGGAACTTCCTACGAGCAGTACTTC
TRBJ2-4,-,TRBV20-1,TRBD1,CSARDREKNIQYF,TGCAGTGCGAGAGACAGGGAGAAAAACATTCAGTACTTC
TRBJ2-1,-,TRBV20-1,-,CSAWDSYYNEQFF,TGCAGTGCTTGGGACTCCTACTACAATGAGCAGTTCTTC
TRBJ2-5,few,TRBV11-2,TRBD2,CASSPTSGGETQYF,TGTGCCAGCAGCCCCACTAGCGGAGGAGAGACCCAGTACTTC
TRBJ2-1,-,TRBV13,-,CASSLPGVGYNEQFF,TGTGCCAGCAGCTTACCGGGGGTAGGGTACAATGAGCAGTTCTTC
TRBJ2-3,many,TRBV12-3/TRBV12-4,TRBD1,CASSLEDRGTDTQYF,TGTGCCAGCAGTTTAGAGGACAGGGGCACAGATACGCAGTATTTT
TRBJ2-1,few,TRBV10-3,-,CAIRQDRNQFF,TGTGCCATCAGACAAGACAGGAACCAGTTCTTC
TRBJ2-4,few,TRBV20-1,TRBD1,CSANGPGTGSLAKNIQYF,TGCAGTGCTAACGGTCCCGGGACAGGGTCCCTAGCCAAAAACATTCAGTACTTC
TRBJ2-2,-,TRBV6-4,-,CASSRGETGELFF,TGTGCCAGCAGCAGAGGGGAAACCGGGGAGCTGTTTTTT
TRBJ1-1,-,TRBV19,-,CATSMGIPYTEAFF,TGTGCCACTAGTATGGGCATTCCCTACACTGAAGCTTTCTTT
TRBJ2-7,few,TRBV12-3/TRBV12-4,-,CASSLILGGDTGYEQYF,TGTGCCAGCAGTTTAATTCTGGGAGGCGATACGGGGTACGAGCAGTACTTC
TRBJ2-7,few,TRBV5-1,TRBD2,CASSFWTTGRASKDYEQYF,TGCGCCAGCAGCTTCTGGACTACCGGGAGGGCCTCTAAAGACTACGAGCAGTACTTC
TRBJ1-1,few,TRBV29-1,TRBD1,CSVGTDRVYTEAFF,TGCAGCGTCGGGACGGACAGGGTTTACACTGAAGCTTTCTTT
TRBJ1-4,many,TRBV5-1,TRBD1,CASSPTGTGVEKLFF,TGCGCCAGCAGCCCCACCGGGACAGGGGTTGAAAAACTGTTTTTT
TRBJ2-1,-,TRBV20-1,TRBD2,CSASPTSGLNNEQFF,TGCAGTGCCAGCCCCACTAGCGGGTTAAACAATGAGCAGTTCTTC
TRBJ2-7,few,TRBV20-1,TRBD2,CSARDLAGGHEQYF,TGCAGTGCTAGAGATCTCGCGGGAGGCCACGAGCAGTACTTC
TRBJ2-3,few,TRBV2,-,CASRDVAGASTDTQYF,TGTGCCAGCAGGGACGTGGCGGGGGCAAGCACAGATACGCAGTATTTT
TRBJ1-1,-,TRBV20-1,-,CSAIGGAQNTEAFF,TGCAGTGCTATAGGGGGGGCTCAGAACACTGAAGCTTTCTTT
TRBJ1-5,few,TRBV18,-,CASSDAGSNQPQHF,TGTGCCAGCTCAGATGCAGGGAGCAATCAGCCCCAGCATTTT
TRBJ2-5,-,TRBV29-1,-,CSVEDYRGALQETQYF,TGCAGCGTTGAAGATTATCGGGGGGCGCTTCAAGAGACCCAGTACTTC
TRBJ1-4,-,TRBV12-3/TRBV12-4,-,CASSNRRGVTNEKLFF,TGTGCCAGCAGCAACCGACGAGGGGTGACTAATGAAAAACTGTTTTTT
TRBJ2-1,few,TRBV29-1,TRBD2,CSGNSLAGDGAEQFF,TGCAGCGGGAACTCACTAGCGGGAGACGGGGCTGAGCAGTTCTTC
TRBJ1-6,few,TRBV19,TRBD1,CASSPRTGHNSPLHF,TGTGCCAGTAGTCCCCGGACAGGGCATAATTCACCCCTCCACTTT
TRBJ2-2,-,TRBV15,-,CATSNLPGGDTGELFF,TGTGCCACCAGCAACCTCCCGGGGGGCGACACCGGGGAGCTGTTTTTT
TRBJ2-6,few,TRBV18,-,CASSRSADASGANVLTF,TGTGCCAGCTCACGTTCTGCTGACGCCTCTGGGGCCAACGTCCTGACTTTC
TRBJ2-1,few,TRBV12-3/TRBV12-4,-,CASSSLGRENEQFF,TGTGCCAGCAGCTCCCTAGGGCGGGAAAATGAGCAGTTCTTC
TRBJ2-3,-,TRBV29-1,-,CSAPGGASTDTQYF,TGCAGCGCCCCGGGCGGGGCTAGCACAGATACGCAGTATTTT
TRBJ2-5,-,TRBV6-2/TRBV6-3,-,CASSYLSGLETQYF,TGTGCCAGCAGTTACCTGTCGGGGCTGGAGACCCAGTACTTC
TRBJ2-7,-,TRBV20-1,TRBD2,CSVWASGEYEQYF,TGCAGTGTGTGGGCTAGCGGAGAGTACGAGCAGTACTTC
TRBJ1-3,few,TRBV4-1,-,CASSQVGTSGNTIYF,TGCGCCAGCAGCCAAGTAGGGACATCGGGAAACACCATATATTTT
TRBJ2-7,many,TRBV5-1,TRBD1,CASSQDGTDPYEQYF,TGCGCCAGCAGCCAAGACGGGACAGATCCCTACGAGCAGTACTTC